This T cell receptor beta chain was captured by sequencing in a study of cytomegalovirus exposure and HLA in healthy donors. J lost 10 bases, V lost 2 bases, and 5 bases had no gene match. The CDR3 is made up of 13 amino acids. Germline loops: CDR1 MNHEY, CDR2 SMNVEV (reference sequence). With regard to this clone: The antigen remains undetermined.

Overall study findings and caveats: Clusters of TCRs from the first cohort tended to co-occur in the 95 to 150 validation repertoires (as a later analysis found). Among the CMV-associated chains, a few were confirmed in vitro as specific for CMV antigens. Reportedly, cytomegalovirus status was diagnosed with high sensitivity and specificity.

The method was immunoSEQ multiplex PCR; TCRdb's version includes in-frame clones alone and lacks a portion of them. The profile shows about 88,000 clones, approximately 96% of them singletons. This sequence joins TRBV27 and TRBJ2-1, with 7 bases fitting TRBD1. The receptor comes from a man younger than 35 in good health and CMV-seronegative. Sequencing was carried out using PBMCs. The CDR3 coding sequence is TGTGCCAGCAGTTTAACGAGGGGGCGGGAGCAGTTCTTC. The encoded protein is CASSLTRGREQFF.